The next 32 T cell receptor beta chains were all read from a single sample in a study of a mutant IDH1 vaccine in newly diagnosed glioma. Here immunoSEQ multiplex PCR was the method, and the copy in TCRdb shows in-frame clones only, minus some. The sample has some 60,000 clones, roughly 87% seen once. This sample's time point: week 47, end of study. It was 300 ug of mutant IDH1 20-mer peptide that made up each vaccine dose, given with topical imiquimod. Their cognate antigens are unknown. The sequenced sample was PBMCs, obtained from a glioma patient whose treatment included an IDH1 peptide vaccine. The receptor source for this set is a man aged 25-45 years with glioma.

The chain employs TRBV30 and TRBJ1-2; maybe TRBD1 (6 bases). The V gene lost 3 bases and the J gene lost 8 bases, with 10 bases spanning the gap. The germline CDR1 and CDR2 sequences are GTSNPN and SVGIG (reference sequence). This CDR3 comprises 11 residues. CDR3 protein: CAWSAGVGYTF. CDR3 sequence (DNA): TGTGCCTGGAGCGCAGGGGTCGGCTACACCTTC. The variable domain in full, with the rest retrieved from reference TRBV30 and TRBJ1-2, is SQTIHQWPATLVQPVGSPLSLECTVEGTSNPNLYWYRQAAGRGLQLLFYSVGIGQISSEVPQNLSASRPQDRQFILSSKKLLLSDSGFYLCAWSAGVGYTFGSGTRLTVV.

The chain links TRBV11-2 to TRBJ1-2; 7 nucleotides align to TRBD1. Trimming removed 6 bases from V and 4 bases from J; junction bases left unmatched: 8. The germline CDR1 and CDR2 sequences are SGHAT and FQNNGV. This CDR3 spans 14 amino acids. The DNA for the CDR3 is TGTGCCAGCAGACCACAGGGGTCGGGCTATGGCTACACCTTC. This gives the protein CASRPQGSGYGYTF.

V is TRBV9 and J is TRBJ2-6, with D perhaps matching TRBD1 or TRBD2 (5 bases each). CDR1 and CDR2 (germline): SGDLS, YYNGEE. This CDR3 comprises 18 residues. V was cut by 0 bases and J by 4 bases, with 17 bases left in between. The CDR3 is CASSVGGTGASGANVLTF. CDR3 sequence (DNA): TGTGCCAGCAGCGTAGGGGGGACCGGAGCATCGGGGGCCAACGTCCTGACTTTC.

This clone was seen a handful of times. The V and J genes are TRBV19 and TRBJ2-7; D may be TRBD1 (6 bases). With 3 bases removed from V and 0 bases from J, the gap between germline ends came to 12 bases. There are 15 residues in the CDR3. From germline, CDR1 is LNHDA and CDR2 SQIVND (reference sequence). DNA of the CDR3: TGTGCCAGTAGTATCGGCAGGGGTAGCTCCTACGAGCAGTACTTC. This sequence encodes CASSIGRGSSYEQYF. The full variable domain, its missing parts supplied by reference TRBV19 and TRBJ2-7, is DGGITQSPKYLFRKEGQNVTLSCEQNLNHDAMYWYRQDPGQGLRLIYYSQIVNDFQKGDIAEGYSVSREKKESFPLTVTSAQKNPTAFYLCASSIGRGSSYEQYFGPGTRLTVT.

The chain links TRBV6-6 to TRBJ2-3, with a weak D call TRBD2 (5 bases). Between the trimmed V and J ends, which lost 2 bases and 3 bases, there was a span of 12 bases. Germline CDR1 MNHNY, CDR2 SVGAGI (reference sequence). The CDR3 contains 15 residues. This CDR3 is CASSYMGSLTDTQYF. Written as DNA, the CDR3 is TGTGCCAGCAGTTACATGGGGAGTTTGACAGATACGCAGTATTTT.

For this clone: Other nucleotide sequences in the sample specify the same CDR3. The chain links TRBV15 to TRBJ1-5; 12 bases are a match to TRBD1. The J segment lost 2 bases and the V segment lost 3 bases, leaving 2 bases of the junction unmatched. Germline V CDR1 and CDR2: LNHNV, YYDKDF (reference sequence). CDR3 size: 16 residues. CDR3 coding DNA: TGTGCCACCAGCAGGGGGACAGGGGGCCGCAATCAGCCCCAGCATTTT. It translates to CATSRGTGGRNQPQHF.

This chain uses TRBV2 with TRBJ1-5, with D possibly matching TRBD1 (6 bases). Between the trimmed V and J ends, which lost 6 bases and 0 bases, there was a span of 12 bases. The CDR3 spans 15 residues. Germline-derived CDR1 and CDR2 are SNHLY and FYNNEI. As DNA, the CDR3 is TGTGCCAGCAGCGCGACAGGATATAGCAATCAGCCCCAGCATTTT. Its translation: CASSATGYSNQPQHF.

This clone is medium-sized. This rearrangement joins TRBV5-4 to TRBJ2-6; 7 positions agree with TRBD1. Trimming removed 3 bases from V and 1 base from J; junction bases left unmatched: 7. The germline gives CDR1 SGHNT, CDR2 YYREEE (reference sequence). The length of the CDR3 is 17 residues. CDR3: CASSSRDSSSGANVLTF. CDR3 nucleotide sequence: TGTGCCAGCAGCTCCCGGGACAGCTCATCTGGGGCCAACGTCCTGACTTTC. Together with reference TRBV5-4 and TRBJ2-6, the CDR3 gives the full variable domain: ETGVTQSPTHLIKTRGQQVTLRCSSQSGHNTVSWYQQALGQGPQFIFQYYREEENGRGNFPPRFSGLQFPNYSSELNVNALELDDSALYLCASSSRDSSSGANVLTFGAGSRLTVL.

The gene calls are TRBV6-5 and TRBJ2-7; unclear D gene. Germline CDR1 reads MNHEY; CDR2 reads SVGAGI. The CDR3 runs 16 residues. The germline V and J ends were trimmed by 0 bases and 3 bases, with 15 bases remaining between them. For the CDR3, the DNA is TGTGCCAGCAGTTACTCGATGGACCGAGGAGACTACGAGCAGTACTTC. Its protein product is CASSYSMDRGDYEQYF.

The chain uses TRBV7-2 and TRBJ1-5, with unresolved D. The V gene's germline CDR1 is SGHTA and CDR2 FQGNSA. The germline V and J ends were trimmed by 1 base and 7 bases, with 14 bases remaining between them. There are 15 residues in the CDR3. The CDR3 coding sequence is TGTGCCAGCAGCTTAGGGAGGGCAGGCTACCAGCCCCAGCATTTT. Translating it yields CASSLGRAGYQPQHF.

This chain connects TRBV5-5 to TRBJ2-5; D is unclear. V lost 1 base to trimming and J lost 1 base, with 8 bases between them. This CDR3 has 14 residues. The germline CDR1 and CDR2 sequences are SGHKS and YYEKEE (reference sequence). This CDR3 reads CASSLFAAQETQYF. The CDR3 DNA reads as TGTGCCAGCAGCTTGTTCGCTGCCCAAGAGACCCAGTACTTC.

This chain joins TRBV10-3 and TRBJ2-6; 10 positions agree with TRBD1. CDR3 length: 17 amino acids. CDR1 and CDR2 (germline): ENHRY, SYGVKD. V lost 5 bases and J lost 3; bases outside the gene matches: 7. This CDR3 reads CAISSGTGASGANVLTF. CDR3 DNA: TGTGCCATCAGTTCCGGGACAGGGGCGAGTGGGGCCAACGTCCTGACTTTC.

The chain links TRBV27 to TRBJ1-3; no reliable D call. Trimming stripped 6 bases from V and 1 base from J, with 10 bases between. CDR1 is MNHEY and CDR2 is SMNVEV in the germline V gene (reference sequence). This CDR3 is 14 amino acids long. CDR3 region: CASRPGFSGNTIYF. The CDR3 bases are TGTGCCAGCAGACCGGGTTTTTCTGGAAACACCATATATTTT.

The J gene is TRBJ1-2, the V gene TRBV13, with 9 bases identical to TRBD1. CDR1 and CDR2 (germline): PRHDT, FYEKMQ (reference sequence). V lost 4 bases to trimming and J lost 4 bases; unmatched junction nucleotides: 4. This CDR3 is 14 amino acids long. The CDR3 nucleotides read TGTGCCAGCAGCTCCAACAGGGGGCCCTATGGCTACACCTTC. Translating it yields CASSSNRGPYGYTF. The entire variable domain, with the rest obtained from reference TRBV13 and TRBJ1-2, is as follows: AAGVIQSPRHLIKEKRETATLKCYPIPRHDTVYWYQQGPGQDPQFLISFYEKMQSDKGSIPDRFSAQQFSDYHSELNMSSLELGDSALYFCASSSNRGPYGYTFGSGTRLTVV.

The gene calls are TRBV5-1 and TRBJ2-2; D assignment may be TRBD1 or TRBD2 (5 bases each). V dropped 4 bases and J dropped 3 bases, with 16 bases sitting between them. The CDR3 loop spans 16 amino acids. Germline V gene lookup returns CDR1 SGHRS and CDR2 YFSETQ. The CDR3 sequence: CASSGMRGRDTGELFF. CDR3 DNA: TGCGCCAGCAGCGGTATGAGGGGTCGGGACACCGGGGAGCTGTTTTTT.

This sequence joins TRBV6-1 and TRBJ2-1; TRBD2 aligns across 12 bases. The trim removed 7 bases at V and 4 bases at J, leaving 5 bases unmatched. In germline, CDR1 is MNHNS, CDR2 SASEGT. This CDR3 spans 15 amino acids. CDR3 sequence: CASIAGTSGYNEQFF. The CDR3 DNA is TGTGCCAGCATTGCCGGGACTAGCGGGTACAATGAGCAGTTCTTC.

This chain joins TRBV7-2 and TRBJ1-1; D remains ambiguous. V lost 5 bases to trimming and J lost 2 bases, with 15 bases between them. The germline V gene has CDR1 SGHTA and CDR2 FQGNSA. The CDR3 length is 15 residues. The CDR3 here is CASSQESSGNTEAFF. In DNA, the CDR3 is TGTGCCAGCAGCCAAGAGAGTTCAGGAAACACTGAAGCTTTCTTT.

The chain joins TRBV4-1 to TRBJ1-6, with D maybe TRBD1 (5 bases). Between the trimmed V and J ends, which lost 1 base and 0 bases, there was a span of 13 bases. This CDR3 contains 18 residues. Germline V gives CDR1 MGHRA, CDR2 YSYEKL. The CDR3 DNA reads TGCGCCAGCAGCCAAGGTTATGACAGCGGCTCCTATAATTCACCCCTCCACTTT. It encodes CASSQGYDSGSYNSPLHF.

The chain couples TRBV5-5 to TRBJ1-2; no definite D call. The CDR3 sequence is 14 residues long. V was cut by 4 bases and J by 3 bases, with 13 bases left in between. Germline V gives CDR1 SGHKS, CDR2 YYEKEE (reference sequence). The CDR3, as DNA: TGTGCCAGCAGCAGGGCCGCGAACCACTATGGCTACACCTTC. It specifies CASSRAANHYGYTF. The full variable domain, in which reference TRBV5-5 and TRBJ1-2 provide the parts outside the CDR3, is DAGVTQSPTHLIKTRGQQVTLRCSPISGHKSVSWYQQVLGQGPQFIFQYYEKEERGRGNFPDRFSARQFPNYSSELNVNALLLGDSALYLCASSRAANHYGYTFGSGTRLTVV.

The V and J genes are TRBV19 and TRBJ1-5; 9 nucleotides agree with TRBD1. This CDR3 spans 13 amino acids. Germline-derived CDR1 and CDR2 are LNHDA and SQIVND (reference sequence). The J segment lost 6 bases and the V segment lost 8 bases, leaving 5 bases of the junction unmatched. The DNA for the CDR3 is TGTGCCAGTTGGGACAGGGAGAGTCAGCCCCAGCATTTT. Protein sequence: CASWDRESQPQHF.

This chain connects TRBV5-6 to TRBJ1-5; 9 bases line up with TRBD1. J gave up 7 bases and V 4 bases, and 6 bases lay outside the gene matches. CDR3 size: 14 residues. Germline V gene sequence: CDR1 SGHDT, CDR2 YYEEEE. The CDR3 DNA sequence: TGTGCCAGCAGCCTAGGGACAGGGCGACAGCCCCAGCATTTT. Residues: CASSLGTGRQPQHF.

V is TRBV4-1 and J is TRBJ2-5; D might be TRBD1 (5 bases). Germline V gene lookup returns CDR1 MGHRA and CDR2 YSYEKL. Between the trimmed V and J ends, which lost 0 bases and 3 bases, there was a span of 14 bases. CDR3 size: 16 residues. The CDR3 spells CASSQDSRVGEETQYF. The DNA for the CDR3 is TGCGCCAGCAGCCAAGATTCCAGGGTTGGAGAAGAGACCCAGTACTTC.

The CDR3 sequence is CSVSGETQYF. In DNA, the CDR3 is TGCAGTGTTTCCGGGGAGACCCAGTACTTC. The rearrangement links TRBV20-1 to TRBJ2-5, with D hard to call. V lost 7 bases, J lost 5 bases, and 8 bases lay in between. In germline, CDR1 is DFQATT, CDR2 SNEGSKA (reference sequence). The CDR3 has 10 residues.

This clone occurred once. The rearrangement joins TRBV6-1 to TRBJ1-2; D possibly corresponds to TRBD1 (6 bases). The germline V and J ends were trimmed by 11 bases and 9 bases, with 25 bases remaining between them. CDR3 size: 14 residues. Germline values: CDR1 MNHNS, CDR2 SASEGT. The CDR3 DNA sequence: TGTGCCTCCTACTTAGGGGGTTCGCTATCTAGCTACACCTTC. Translating gives CASYLGGSLSSYTF.

The V and J genes are TRBV10-1 and TRBJ2-7, with 8 nucleotides matching TRBD2. Losses at the gene ends were 5 bases for V and 2 bases for J; bases not matched to a gene: 2. Looked up from germline, CDR1 is WNHNN and CDR2 is SYGVQD (reference sequence). There are 13 residues in the CDR3. The CDR3 loop is CASSSGGTYEQYF. The CDR3 DNA is TGCGCCAGCAGTAGCGGGGGTACCTACGAGCAGTACTTC.

The V gene is TRBV6-1, the J gene TRBJ2-3, with unresolved D. Trimming took 1 base from V and 2 from J, leaving 13 bases between them. CDR3 size: 16 residues. Germline CDR1 reads MNHNS; CDR2 reads SASEGT. The CDR3: CASSEDPPGATDTQYF. CDR3 coding DNA: TGTGCCAGCAGTGAAGATCCCCCCGGTGCCACAGATACGCAGTATTTT.

The chain recombines TRBV6-5 with TRBJ1-2; TRBD1 aligns across 7 bases. Germline V lookup: CDR1 MNHEY, CDR2 SVGAGI. Trimming removed 10 bases from V and 10 bases from J; junction bases left unmatched: 9. The CDR3 is 11 residues long. This CDR3 is CATSRTGDYTF. The DNA of the CDR3 is TGTGCCACCTCTAGGACAGGAGACTACACCTTC.

The chain recombines TRBV11-3 with TRBJ2-1, with D perhaps matching TRBD1 or TRBD2 (5 bases each). CDR1 and CDR2 from the germline V gene are SGHNT and YENEEA. The CDR3 length is 15 residues. Trimming removed 3 bases from V and 4 bases from J, with 13 bases in between. CDR3 in DNA: TGTGCCAGCAGCTTTGCCGGGGCCGGTTACAATGAGCAGTTCTTC. As protein: CASSFAGAGYNEQFF.

This clone was seen a single time. The rearrangement joins TRBV29-1 to TRBJ1-2, with D maybe TRBD1 (5 bases). The CDR3 has 14 residues. V lost 3 bases and J lost 3, with 14 bases in between. The germline CDR1 and CDR2 sequences are SQVTM and ANQGSEA. The CDR3 sequence: CSVDRWGKHYGYTF. CDR3 sequence (DNA): TGCAGCGTTGATCGGTGGGGCAAGCACTATGGCTACACCTTC.

The V call is TRBV5-4, the J call TRBJ1-1; 7 nucleotides agree with TRBD1. V lost 4 bases to trimming and J lost 3 bases; unmatched junction nucleotides: 6. Germline loops: CDR1 SGHNT, CDR2 YYREEE (reference sequence). CDR3 length: 14 residues. CDR3 nucleotide sequence: TGTGCCAGCAGCACGGTGCAGGGGGACACTGAAGCTTTCTTT. It translates to CASSTVQGDTEAFF.

This chain links TRBV5-1 with TRBJ2-3; 10 bases line up with TRBD2. Per germline, CDR1 SGHRS and CDR2 YFSETQ. The junction had 2 bases not matched to a gene; V was cut back by 0 bases and J by 1 base. The CDR3 runs 16 residues. CDR3 sequence: CASSLDLAGGTDTQYF. CDR3 bases: TGCGCCAGCAGCTTGGACCTAGCGGGGGGCACAGATACGCAGTATTTT.

The chain links TRBV28 to TRBJ1-2; D is possibly TRBD1 (5 bases). Germline values: CDR1 MDHEN, CDR2 SYDVKM. V lost 4 bases, J lost 3 bases, and 12 bases lay in between. The CDR3 runs to 14 residues. The CDR3, as DNA: TGTGCCAGCAGTTCTGGGGGTATCCACTATGGCTACACCTTC. Protein: CASSSGGIHYGYTF.